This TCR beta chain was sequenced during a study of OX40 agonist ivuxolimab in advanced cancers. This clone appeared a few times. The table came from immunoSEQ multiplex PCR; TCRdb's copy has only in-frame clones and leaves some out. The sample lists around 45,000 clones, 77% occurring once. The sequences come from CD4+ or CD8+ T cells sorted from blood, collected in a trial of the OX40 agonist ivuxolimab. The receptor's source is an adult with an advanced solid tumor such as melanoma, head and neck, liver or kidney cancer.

The CDR3 coding sequence is TGTGCCAGCAGTGAAGGGTGGTACAACGGCTACACCTTC. It encodes CASSEGWYNGYTF. The rearrangement links TRBV6-1 to TRBJ1-2; the D is unclear. V was pared by 1 base and J by 8 bases, with 11 bases between. CDR1 is MNHNS and CDR2 is SASEGT in the germline V gene. This CDR3 has 13 residues.